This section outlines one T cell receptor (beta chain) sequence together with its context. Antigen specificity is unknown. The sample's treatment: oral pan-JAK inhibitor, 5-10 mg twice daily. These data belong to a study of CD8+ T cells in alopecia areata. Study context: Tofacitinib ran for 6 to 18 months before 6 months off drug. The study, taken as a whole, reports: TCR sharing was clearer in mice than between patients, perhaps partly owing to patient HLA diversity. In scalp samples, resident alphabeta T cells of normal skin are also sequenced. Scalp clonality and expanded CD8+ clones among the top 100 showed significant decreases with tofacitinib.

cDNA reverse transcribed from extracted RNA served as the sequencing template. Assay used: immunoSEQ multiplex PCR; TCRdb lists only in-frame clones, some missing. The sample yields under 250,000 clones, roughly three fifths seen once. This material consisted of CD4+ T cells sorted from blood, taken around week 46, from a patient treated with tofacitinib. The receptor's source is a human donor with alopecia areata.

The CDR3: CASSVGAGDQPQHF. The CDR3 DNA sequence: TGTGCCAGCAGCGTTGGGGCGGGGGATCAGCCCCAGCATTTT. J is TRBJ1-5 and V is TRBV9, with a tentative D call TRBD1 (5 bases). Germline assignment: CDR1 SGDLS and CDR2 YYNGEE. Trimming stripped 2 bases from V and 5 bases from J, with 11 bases between. The CDR3 extends over 14 amino acids.